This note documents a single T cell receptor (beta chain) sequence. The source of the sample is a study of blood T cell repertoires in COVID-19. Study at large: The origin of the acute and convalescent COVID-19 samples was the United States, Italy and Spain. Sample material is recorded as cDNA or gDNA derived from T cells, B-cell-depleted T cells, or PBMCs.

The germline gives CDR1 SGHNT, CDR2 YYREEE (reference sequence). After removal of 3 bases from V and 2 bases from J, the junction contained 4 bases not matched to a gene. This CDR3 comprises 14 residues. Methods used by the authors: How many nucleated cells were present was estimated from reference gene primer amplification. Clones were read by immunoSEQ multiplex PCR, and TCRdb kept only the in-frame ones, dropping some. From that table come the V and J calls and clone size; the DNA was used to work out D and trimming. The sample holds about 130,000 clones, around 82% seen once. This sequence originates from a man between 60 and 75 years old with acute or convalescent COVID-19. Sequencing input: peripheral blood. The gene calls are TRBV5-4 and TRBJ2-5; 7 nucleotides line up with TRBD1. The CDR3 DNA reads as TGTGCCAGCAGCTCGATGGGACAGCAAGAGACCCAGTACTTC. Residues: CASSSMGQQETQYF.